This is a list of T cell receptor beta chains from one sample in a study of blood T cell repertoires in COVID-19. Using immunoSEQ multiplex PCR, the repertoire was profiled, and TCRdb retains in-frame clones only, with some absent. This sample has 100,000 to 150,000 clones, with around 81% found just once. Material for sequencing was peripheral blood. These receptors were collected from a man aged 60-69 years with acute or convalescent COVID-19. Both conserved end residues are part of each CDR3. D genes are given only for firm matches. Clone size is shown for a subset of rows, as once, few, many or a class of expanded clone.

D gene	V gene	CDR3 length	clone size	J gene	CDR3 protein	CDR3 DNA
TRBD2	TRBV24-1	15	once	TRBJ2-3	CATSDVAGEGDTQYF	TGTGCCACCAGTGACGTAGCGGGAGAAGGAGATACGCAGTATTTT
NA	TRBV5-1	14	NA	TRBJ1-1	CASSADRPSTEAFF	TGCGCCAGCAGCGCGGACAGACCGAGCACTGAAGCTTTCTTT
NA	TRBV7-3	14	NA	TRBJ2-3	CASKEAGNTDTQYF	TGTGCCAGCAAAGAGGCAGGGAACACAGATACGCAGTATTTT
NA	TRBV6-2/TRBV6-3	16	NA	TRBJ2-1	CASSTPGLPTYNEQFF	TGTGCCAGCAGTACTCCGGGACTGCCCACCTACAATGAGCAGTTCTTC
TRBD1	TRBV6-5	14	few	TRBJ2-7	CASSNPGGVYEQYF	TGTGCCAGCAGCAACCCAGGGGGCGTCTACGAGCAGTACTTC
TRBD1	TRBV12-5	19	medium-sized	TRBJ2-6	CASGPLRQGFLPGANVLTF	TGTGCTAGTGGTCCGCTAAGACAGGGATTCCTTCCTGGGGCCAACGTCCTGACTTTC
TRBD1	TRBV5-5	14	few	TRBJ1-5	CASRAGQFDQPQHF	TGTGCCAGCAGGGCGGGACAGTTTGACCAGCCCCAGCATTTT
TRBD1	TRBV9	15	NA	TRBJ1-3	CASSPRTGTGNTIYF	TGTGCCAGCAGCCCTCGGACAGGGACTGGAAACACCATATATTTT
TRBD1	TRBV28	15	few	TRBJ1-1	CASRTTGGLRTEAFF	TGTGCCAGCAGAACTACAGGGGGACTGAGGACTGAAGCTTTCTTT
TRBD1	TRBV6-4	15	NA	TRBJ2-2	CASKRGDRGTGELFF	TGTGCCAGCAAAAGAGGGGACAGAGGCACCGGGGAGCTGTTTTTT
TRBD1	TRBV2	14	NA	TRBJ2-7	CASSGGQAPVGQYF	TGTGCCAGCAGTGGGGGACAGGCGCCTGTCGGGCAGTACTTC
NA	TRBV28	13	NA	TRBJ2-4	CASSQGILNIQYF	TGTGCCAGCAGTCAGGGAATCCTAAACATTCAGTACTTC
NA	TRBV5-1	12	NA	TRBJ1-4	CASSLDRLKLFF	TGCGCCAGCAGCTTGGACAGGCTAAAACTGTTTTTT
NA	TRBV10-1	14	NA	TRBJ1-2	CASSPSAVGYGYTF	TGCGCCAGCAGCCCGAGTGCGGTTGGCTATGGCTACACCTTC
TRBD1	TRBV28	13	NA	TRBJ1-4	CASRFQGVEKLFF	TGTGCCAGCAGATTCCAGGGGGTTGAAAAACTGTTTTTT
NA	TRBV27	16	NA	TRBJ1-1	CASSLLTGTPYTEAFF	TGTGCCAGCAGTTTACTTACCGGGACACCCTACACTGAAGCTTTCTTT
TRBD1	TRBV28	14	NA	TRBJ1-5	CASRRDRGNQPQHF	TGTGCCAGCCGCCGGGACAGAGGGAATCAGCCCCAGCATTTT
NA	TRBV7-6	15	NA	TRBJ2-7	CASSLDRDSSYEQYF	TGTGCCAGCAGCTTGGACCGGGACTCGTCCTACGAGCAGTACTTC
NA	TRBV2	14	NA	TRBJ2-3	CASSGGVTTDTQYF	TGTGCCAGCAGTGGCGGGGTAACCACAGATACGCAGTATTTT
NA	TRBV11-2	15	NA	TRBJ2-7	CASSHYDTPSYEQYF	TGTGCCAGCAGCCATTACGACACTCCCTCCTACGAGCAGTACTTC
TRBD2	TRBV7-9	15	NA	TRBJ2-7	CASSWWGREEGKQYF	TGTGCCAGCAGCTGGTGGGGTCGGGAGGAAGGAAAGCAGTACTTC
TRBD2	TRBV7-2	16	NA	TRBJ2-5	CASSLVAGGSQETQYF	TGTGCCAGCAGCTTAGTAGCGGGAGGGTCTCAAGAGACCCAGTACTTC
NA	TRBV7-9	16	few	TRBJ2-7	CASSYSRTGTLGGQYF	TGTGCCAGCAGCTACTCAAGGACCGGGACTTTAGGAGGGCAGTACTTC
TRBD1	TRBV28	18	once	TRBJ2-6	CASRPLGTGSSGANVLTF	TGTGCCAGCAGGCCCCTGGGGACAGGGAGCTCTGGGGCCAACGTCCTGACTTTC
TRBD2	TRBV5-1	17	few	TRBJ2-5	CASSITTSGRLKETQYF	TGCGCCAGCAGCATTACTACTAGCGGGAGGCTCAAAGAGACCCAGTACTTC
NA	TRBV5-1	16	few	TRBJ2-6	CASSLQWSSGANVLTF	TGCGCCAGCAGCTTGCAATGGAGCTCTGGGGCCAACGTCCTGACTTTC
TRBD1	TRBV28	16	NA	TRBJ1-1	CASSLTGARRGTEAFF	TGTGCCAGCAGCCTGACAGGGGCCCGGCGGGGCACTGAAGCTTTCTTT